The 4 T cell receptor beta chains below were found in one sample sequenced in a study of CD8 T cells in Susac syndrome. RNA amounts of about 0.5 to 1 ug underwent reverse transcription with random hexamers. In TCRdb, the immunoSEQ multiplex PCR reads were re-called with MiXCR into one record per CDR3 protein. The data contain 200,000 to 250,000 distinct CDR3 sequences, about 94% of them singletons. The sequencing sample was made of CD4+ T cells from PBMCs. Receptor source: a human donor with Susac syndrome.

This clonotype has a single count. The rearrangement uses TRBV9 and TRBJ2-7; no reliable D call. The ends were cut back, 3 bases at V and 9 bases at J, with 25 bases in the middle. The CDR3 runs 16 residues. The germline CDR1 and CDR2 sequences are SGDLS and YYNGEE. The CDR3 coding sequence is TGTGCCAGCAGCGCCGGAAATAGCTGGGCCCCCGGCGGGCAGTACTTC. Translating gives CASSAGNSWAPGGQYF. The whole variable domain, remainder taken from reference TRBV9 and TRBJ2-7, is DSGVTQTPKHLITATGQRVTLRCSPRSGDLSVYWYQQSLDQGLQFLIQYYNGEERAKGNILERFSAQQFPDLHSELNLSSLELGDSALYFCASSAGNSWAPGGQYFGPGTRLTVT.

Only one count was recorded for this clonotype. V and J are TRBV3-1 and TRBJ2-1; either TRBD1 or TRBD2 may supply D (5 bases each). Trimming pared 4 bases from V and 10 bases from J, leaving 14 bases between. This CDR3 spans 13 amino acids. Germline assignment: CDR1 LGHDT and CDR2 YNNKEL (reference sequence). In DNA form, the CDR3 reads TGTGCCAGCAGCCTCGGGACCACGCGCGAGCAGTTCTTC. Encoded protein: CASSLGTTREQFF.

The CDR3 sequence: CAISETRSEDTQYF. The CDR3 DNA sequence: TGTGCCATCAGTGAGACCCGCTCAGAAGATACGCAGTATTTT. This chain connects TRBV10-3 to TRBJ2-3; unclear D gene. Looked up from germline, CDR1 is ENHRY and CDR2 is SYGVKD. The CDR3 runs to 14 residues. Trimming removed 2 bases at V and 5 bases at J, with 11 bases between.

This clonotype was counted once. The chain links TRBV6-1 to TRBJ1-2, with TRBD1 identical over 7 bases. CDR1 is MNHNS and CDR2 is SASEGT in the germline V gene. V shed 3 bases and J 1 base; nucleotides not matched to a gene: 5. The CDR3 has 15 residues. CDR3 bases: TGTGCCAGCAGTGAGACAGGGAGGAGTAACTATGGCTACACCTTC. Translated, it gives CASSETGRSNYGYTF.